The clone carrying this T cell receptor (beta chain) showed up many times. Its target is not known. The TCR beta library used iRepertoire HTBI primers with Arm-PCR amplification of CDR3. A single record per CDR3 protein comes from TCRdb applying MiXCR to the multiplex PCR reads. The profile shows about 520,000 distinct CDR3 sequences, around 12% of them singletons. The sample originates from a study of regulatory T cells in long-lasting Graves disease. Study observations and caveats: New patients shared more than 950 public clonotypes, and persistent patients shared more, with fewer than 3,500.

V was pared by 2 bases and J by 7 bases, with 8 bases between. The CDR3 totals 12 residues. Stated time point: newly diagnosed GD, antithyroid drugs for less than 3 months. Making the TCR library involved RNA that had been extracted from PBMCs. The same data also contributed to another study, on T cells in Graves' hyperthyroidism and ophthalmopathy. That paper adds: Blood also contained most expanded thyroid clonotypes above 0.001.

The sample was peripheral blood mononuclear cells (PBMCs), taken at new diagnosis, from a patient treated with antithyroid drugs. The chain is built from TRBV12-3 or TRBV12-4 and TRBJ1-1; D uncertain. This clonotype was sampled from a woman aged 25 to 39 with Graves disease. Here the CDR3 reads CASSLMAGEAFF. DNA of the CDR3: TGTGCCAGCAGTTTAATGGCAGGTGAAGCTTTCTTT.